This entry lists 8 T cell receptor beta chains sequenced from one sample in a study of long-term antiretroviral therapy in people with HIV. Running of the v3.0 immunoSEQ assay took place at survey level. This table comes from immunoSEQ multiplex PCR, and its TCRdb copy is limited to in-frame clones, with some not included. The sample includes about 15,000 clones, around 88% seen only once; the top ten take about 14%. The sample consisted of unsorted PBMCs, taken approximately 2.3 years before starting antiretroviral therapy. These receptors were collected from a woman aged 25-40 years with HIV.

In its sample, this clone was seen once. The chain carries TRBV6-6 and TRBJ2-2, with 9 bases lining up with TRBD1. Losses at the gene ends were 6 bases for V and 4 bases for J; bases not matched to a gene: 6. Germline V gives CDR1 MNHNY, CDR2 SVGAGI (reference sequence). The CDR3 loop spans 15 amino acids. CDR3 protein: CASSFGTGSTGELFF. CDR3 DNA: TGTGCCAGCAGCTTCGGGACAGGGAGCACCGGGGAGCTGTTTTTT.

J is TRBJ2-6 and V is TRBV5-5; possible D gene TRBD2, 5 bases. The germline V gene has CDR1 SGHKS and CDR2 YYEKEE (reference sequence). CDR3 length equals 18 residues. Trimming removed 1 base from V and 0 bases from J, with 14 bases in between. The CDR3 sequence is CASSLWAGVTSGANVLTF. CDR3 nucleotide sequence: TGTGCCAGCAGCTTGTGGGCCGGGGTGACCTCTGGGGCCAACGTCCTGACTTTC. Together with reference TRBV5-5 and TRBJ2-6, the CDR3 gives the full variable domain: DAGVTQSPTHLIKTRGQQVTLRCSPISGHKSVSWYQQVLGQGPQFIFQYYEKEERGRGNFPDRFSARQFPNYSSELNVNALLLGDSALYLCASSLWAGVTSGANVLTFGAGSRLTVL.

The J gene is TRBJ2-5, the V gene TRBV30; D might be TRBD2 (5 bases). The CDR3 runs to 12 residues. With 0 bases removed from V and 5 bases from J, the gap between germline ends came to 7 bases. Germline CDR1 and CDR2: GTSNPN and SVGIG (reference sequence). The CDR3, as DNA: TGTGCCTGGAGTGTAACGGGGGAGACCCAGTACTTC. Residues: CAWSVTGETQYF.

The gene calls are TRBV6-6 and TRBJ1-5; D is possibly TRBD1 (5 bases). The germline V gene has CDR1 MNHNY and CDR2 SVGAGI (reference sequence). V gave up 7 bases and J gave up 3 bases, with 7 bases separating them. The CDR3 has 12 amino acids. In nucleotides, the CDR3 is TGTGCCAGCACGGGGCTCAATCAGCCCCAGCATTTT. It translates to CASTGLNQPQHF.

The chain joins TRBV7-9 to TRBJ2-2; 10 bases are shared with TRBD1. This CDR3 is 15 amino acids long. After removal of 6 bases from V and 1 base from J, the junction contained 2 bases not matched to a gene. Germline V gives CDR1 SEHNR, CDR2 FQNEAQ (reference sequence). CDR3 residues: CASRRDRGNTGELFF. The CDR3 DNA sequence: TGTGCCAGCAGGCGGGACAGGGGGAACACCGGGGAGCTGTTTTTT.

The V call is TRBV5-8, the J call TRBJ2-2; D remains ambiguous. CDR1 SGHTS and CDR2 YDEGEE come from the germline V gene. V was pared by 3 bases and J by 3 bases, with 9 bases between. This CDR3 has 14 residues. The CDR3 DNA is TGTGCCAGCAGCTGGGGAACAGACACCGGGGAGCTGTTTTTT. This gives the protein CASSWGTDTGELFF.

This rearrangement joins TRBV6-1 to TRBJ2-7, with 8 bases fitting TRBD1. J lost 2 bases, V lost 6 bases, and 9 bases had no gene match. CDR3 length equals 15 residues. Germline V gene sequence: CDR1 MNHNS, CDR2 SASEGT. The CDR3 spells CASRSSGQATYEQYF. The CDR3, as DNA: TGTGCCAGCAGATCCTCGGGACAGGCTACCTACGAGCAGTACTTC.

The V gene is TRBV7-9, the J gene TRBJ1-1; D may be TRBD1 (6 bases). With 1 base removed from V and 5 bases from J, the gap between germline ends came to 17 bases. Per germline, CDR1 SEHNR and CDR2 FQNEAQ (reference sequence). The CDR3 extends over 16 amino acids. CDR3 protein: CASSLGNRVPGTEAFF. In nucleotides, the CDR3 is TGTGCCAGCAGCTTAGGGAACAGGGTCCCGGGGACTGAAGCTTTCTTT.